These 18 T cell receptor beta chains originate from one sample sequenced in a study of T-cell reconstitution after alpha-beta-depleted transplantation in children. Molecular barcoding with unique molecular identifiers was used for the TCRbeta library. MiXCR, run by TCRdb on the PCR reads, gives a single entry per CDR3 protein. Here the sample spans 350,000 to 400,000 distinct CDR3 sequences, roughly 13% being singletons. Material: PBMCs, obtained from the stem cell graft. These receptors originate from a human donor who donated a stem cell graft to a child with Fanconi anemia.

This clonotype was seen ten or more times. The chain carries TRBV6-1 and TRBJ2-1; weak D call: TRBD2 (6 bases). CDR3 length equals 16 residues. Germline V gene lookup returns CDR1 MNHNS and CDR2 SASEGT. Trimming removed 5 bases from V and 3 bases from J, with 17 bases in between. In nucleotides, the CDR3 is TGTGCCAGCAGTCCAGACTCGGGGGATTTCTACAATGAGCAGTTCTTC. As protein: CASSPDSGDFYNEQFF.

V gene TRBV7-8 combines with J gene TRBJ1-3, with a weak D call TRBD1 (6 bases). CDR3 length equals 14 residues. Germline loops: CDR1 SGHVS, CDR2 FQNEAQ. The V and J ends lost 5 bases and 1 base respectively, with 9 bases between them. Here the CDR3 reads CASSLGQSGNTIYF. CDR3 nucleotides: TGTGCCAGCAGCCTTGGACAGTCTGGAAACACCATATATTTT.

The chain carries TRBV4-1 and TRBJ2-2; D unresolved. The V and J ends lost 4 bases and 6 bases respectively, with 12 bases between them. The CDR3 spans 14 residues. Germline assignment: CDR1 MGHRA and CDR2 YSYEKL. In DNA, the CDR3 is TGCGCCAGCAGCCTGGACGGCCAAGCCGGGGAGCTGTTTTTT. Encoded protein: CASSLDGQAGELFF.

The CDR3 DNA is TGCGCCAGCGGGAAGACACAGGGAACGGTCGAGCAGTACGTC. It yields the protein CASGKTQGTVEQYV. The chain combines TRBV5-1 with TRBJ2-7; D is possibly TRBD1 (6 bases). The CDR3 length is 14 residues. Germline V gene sequence: CDR1 SGHRS, CDR2 YFSETQ. V gave up 7 bases and J gave up 6 bases, with 20 bases separating them.

The CDR3 region is CASSTTSGAELANYGYTF. The CDR3 DNA sequence: TGTGCCAGCTCCACAACCTCCGGGGCGGAATTAGCTAACTATGGCTACACCTTC. The chain links TRBV27 to TRBJ1-2, with D possibly being TRBD1 (5 bases). In germline, CDR1 is MNHEY, CDR2 SMNVEV (reference sequence). V was clipped by 8 bases and J by 0 bases, with 25 bases between them. The CDR3 runs to 18 residues.

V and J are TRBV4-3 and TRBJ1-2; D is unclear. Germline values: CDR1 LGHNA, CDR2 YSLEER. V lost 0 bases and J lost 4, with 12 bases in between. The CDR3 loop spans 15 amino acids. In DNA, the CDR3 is TGCGCCAGCAGCCAAGATCATTCGGTGGGCTATGGCTACACCTTC. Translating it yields CASSQDHSVGYGYTF.

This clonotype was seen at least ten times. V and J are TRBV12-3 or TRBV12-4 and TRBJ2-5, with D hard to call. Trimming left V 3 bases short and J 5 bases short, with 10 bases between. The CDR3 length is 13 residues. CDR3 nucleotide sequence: TGTGCCAGCAGTTTTAGTGTCGTGGAGACCCAGTACTTC. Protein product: CASSFSVVETQYF.

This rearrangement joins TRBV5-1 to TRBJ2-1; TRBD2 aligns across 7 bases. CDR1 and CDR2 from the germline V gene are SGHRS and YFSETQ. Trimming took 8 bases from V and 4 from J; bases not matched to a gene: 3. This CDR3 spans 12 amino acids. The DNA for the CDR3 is TGCGCCAGTGGGCGGGGGTACAATGAGCAGTTCTTC. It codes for CASGRGYNEQFF. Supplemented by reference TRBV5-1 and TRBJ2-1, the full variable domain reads KAGVTQTPRYLIKTRGQQVTLSCSPISGHRSVSWYQQTPGQGLQFLFEYFSETQRNKGNFPGRFSGRQFSNSRSEMNVSTLELGDSALYLCASGRGYNEQFFGPGTRLTVL.

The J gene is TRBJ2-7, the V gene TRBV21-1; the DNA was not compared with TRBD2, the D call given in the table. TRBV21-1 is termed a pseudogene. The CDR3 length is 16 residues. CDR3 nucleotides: TGTGCCAGCAGCAAATTCCCCGGGACTAGCGGTTACGAGCAGTACTTC. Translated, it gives CASSKFPGTSGYEQYF.

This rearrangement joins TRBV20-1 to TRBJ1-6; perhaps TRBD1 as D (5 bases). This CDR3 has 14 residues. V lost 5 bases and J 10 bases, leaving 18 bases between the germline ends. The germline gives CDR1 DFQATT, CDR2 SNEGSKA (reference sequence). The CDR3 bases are TGCAGTGCTCTACCCCCTGGGAGGGACTCACCCCTCCACTTT. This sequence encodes CSALPPGRDSPLHF.

CDR3 sequence (DNA): TGTGCCAGCAGTTTAGGGCGATCGCCGGTTAAGAACACTGAAGCTTTCTTT. Encoded protein: CASSLGRSPVKNTEAFF. V and J are TRBV12-3 or TRBV12-4 and TRBJ1-1, with no clear D. This CDR3 is built from 17 residues. V lost 1 base and J 1 base, leaving 16 bases between the germline ends.

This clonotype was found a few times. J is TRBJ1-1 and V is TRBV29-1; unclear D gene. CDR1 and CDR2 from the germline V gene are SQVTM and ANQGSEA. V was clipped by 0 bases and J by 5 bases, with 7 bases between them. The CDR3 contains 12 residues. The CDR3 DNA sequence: TGCAGCGTTGAAGATCTGAGTACTGAAGCTTTCTTT. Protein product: CSVEDLSTEAFF.

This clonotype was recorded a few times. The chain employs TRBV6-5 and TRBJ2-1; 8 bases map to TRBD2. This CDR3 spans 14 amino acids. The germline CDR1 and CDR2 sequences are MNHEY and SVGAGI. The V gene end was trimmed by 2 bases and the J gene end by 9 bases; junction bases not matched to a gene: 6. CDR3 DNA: TGTGCCAGCAGTTACAACGGGGGGGCCGGTGAGCAGTTCTTC. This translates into CASSYNGGAGEQFF.

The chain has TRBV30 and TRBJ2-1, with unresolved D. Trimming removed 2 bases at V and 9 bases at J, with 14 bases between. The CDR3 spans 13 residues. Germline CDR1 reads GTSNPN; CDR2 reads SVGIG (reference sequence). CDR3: CAWSSSIPGEQFF. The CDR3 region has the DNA TGTGCCTGGAGTTCCTCCATTCCCGGTGAGCAGTTCTTC.

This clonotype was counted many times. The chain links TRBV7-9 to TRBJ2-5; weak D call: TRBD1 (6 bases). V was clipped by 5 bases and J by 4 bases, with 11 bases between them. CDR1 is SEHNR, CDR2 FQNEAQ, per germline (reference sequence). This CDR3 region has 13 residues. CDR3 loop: CASSLRGAETQYF. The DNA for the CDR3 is TGTGCCAGCAGCCTCAGGGGTGCAGAGACCCAGTACTTC.

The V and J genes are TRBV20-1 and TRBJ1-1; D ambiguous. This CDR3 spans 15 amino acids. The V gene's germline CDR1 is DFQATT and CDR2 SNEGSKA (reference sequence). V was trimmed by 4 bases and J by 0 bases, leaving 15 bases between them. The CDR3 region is CSATKAGRMNTEAFF. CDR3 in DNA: TGCAGTGCTACCAAGGCGGGCAGGATGAACACTGAAGCTTTCTTT.

DNA of the CDR3: TGTGCCAGCAGTTACGGAGGGGGCTCAGACTACTATGGCTACACCTTC. Its translation: CASSYGGGSDYYGYTF. The chain combines TRBV6-6 with TRBJ1-2; 7 bases agree with TRBD1. This CDR3 spans 16 amino acids. Germline V gene lookup returns CDR1 MNHNY and CDR2 SVGAGI (reference sequence). Trimming at V came to 2 bases and at J to 3 bases, leaving 9 bases not matched to a gene.

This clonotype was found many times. Here the CDR3 reads CSVEDTGGNTEAFF. The DNA for the CDR3 is TGCAGCGTTGAAGATACAGGGGGGAACACTGAAGCTTTCTTT. The V and J genes are TRBV29-1 and TRBJ1-1, with 8 nucleotides matching TRBD1. The CDR3 consists of 14 residues. CDR1 is SQVTM, CDR2 ANQGSEA, per germline. V dropped 0 bases and J dropped 1; count of bases not matched to a gene: 1.